Listed here is a single T cell receptor (beta chain). This sample stems from a study of human T cells and chemical hapten exposure. The CDR3 loop spans 19 amino acids. Noted time point: patch test 2, 6 weeks after DPC sensitization. The sample's treatment: therapeutic diphenylcyclopropenone sensitization with weekly scalp DPC. In TCRdb, the RACE reads were re-called with MiXCR into one record per CDR3 protein. The sample comprises about 82,000 distinct CDR3 sequences, less than 8% of which are singletons, and 1% to 1.5% rests with the top ten. The V gene is TRBV21-1, the J gene TRBJ1-1; TRBD1, the table's D call, lacks a check against the DNA. TRBV21-1 is described as a pseudogene. Material: whole blood, obtained in connection with sensitization to the hapten diphenylcyclopropenone (DPC). The sequence came from a woman in her thirties with alopecia areata. Some clones in this sample may be carry-over from other donors' samples. CDR3 nucleotide sequence: TGTGCCAGCAGCAAAGAGGGCCAGGGGGCGATCCCCCCGAACACTGAAGCTTTCTTT. This codes for CASSKEGQGAIPPNTEAFF.